This T cell receptor beta chain was obtained from a study of control samples from healthy donors and cancer patients. Germline loops: CDR1 SNHLY, CDR2 FYNNEI. The CDR3 contains 16 residues. With 1 base removed from V and 1 base from J, the gap between germline ends came to 10 bases. The protocol was immunoSEQ multiplex PCR, while the TCRdb copy is restricted to in-frame clones and leaves out a portion. The profile shows about 94,000 clones, just over 90% of them singletons. In its sample, this clone was seen a few times. The chain employs TRBV2 and TRBJ2-2; D may be TRBD1 (5 bases). The specimen was blood. The sequence derives from a young woman in good health. CDR3: CASSEEGVLNTGELFF. The CDR3 DNA sequence: TGTGCCAGCAGTGAAGAAGGGGTCTTGAACACCGGGGAGCTGTTTTTT. The whole variable domain, remainder taken from reference TRBV2 and TRBJ2-2, is EPEVTQTPSHQVTQMGQEVILRCVPISNHLYFYWYRQILGQKVEFLVSFYNNEISEKSEIFDDQFSVERPDGSNFTLKIRSTKLEDSAMYFCASSEEGVLNTGELFFGEGSRLTVL.